The text below deals with one T cell receptor (beta chain). TCRdb's table, derived via immunoSEQ multiplex PCR, lists solely in-frame clones and lacks some. This sample has approximately 82,000 clones; under 95% occur once, and the top ten carry 0.26%. Germline CDR1 is MNHEY and CDR2 is SVGAGI. V dropped 6 bases and J dropped 4; count of bases not matched to a gene: 6. The CDR3 runs to 15 residues. This entry comes from a study of technical replicates of blood from a few donors. V and J are TRBV6-5 and TRBJ2-1; TRBD1 matches 10 bases. The sequenced sample was T cells isolated from PBMCs. This receptor was taken from a human donor in good health. DNA of the CDR3: TGTGCCAGCAGGCCCCCGGGACAGGGGTACAATGAGCAGTTCTTC. Its translation is CASRPPGQGYNEQFF.